The rows below give T cell receptor beta chains drawn from one sample of a study of immune evolution from preneoplasia to lung adenocarcinoma. TCRdb's copy holds only in-frame clones and misses some; the assay was immunoSEQ multiplex PCR. Of 6,000 to 6,500 clones listed, 73% are singletons. Sequencing was carried out using FFPE lung adenocarcinoma in situ tissue. Receptors were obtained from a donor at least 70 years old with lung adenocarcinoma. Both conserved end residues are part of each CDR3. The D gene is left open where the match is weak. Expanded clones get a size class; other rows say once, few or many, or leave the size out.

CDR3 protein: CSVDRFGGNNEQFF
CDR3 DNA: TGCAGCGTTGATCGGTTTGGGGGGAACAATGAGCAGTTCTTC
D gene: .
V gene: TRBV29-1
J gene: TRBJ2-1
clone size: few

CDR3 protein: CASSLRDGVGAKNIQYF
CDR3 DNA: TGTGCCAGCAGCTTGAGGGACGGGGTTGGTGCCAAAAACATTCAGTACTTC
D gene: .
V gene: TRBV7-9
J gene: TRBJ2-4
clone size: .

CDR3 protein: CASSLGLRGEQYF
CDR3 DNA: TGTGCCAGCAGCTTGGGTTTACGGGGCGAGCAGTACTTC
D gene: .
V gene: TRBV5-6
J gene: TRBJ2-7
clone size: .

CDR3 protein: CASSEELVGEYF
CDR3 DNA: TGTGCCAGCAGTGAAGAACTCGTGGGGGAGTACTTC
D gene: .
V gene: TRBV2
J gene: TRBJ2-5
clone size: .

CDR3 protein: CASKVLGYEQYF
CDR3 DNA: TGTGCCAGCAAAGTATTAGGCTACGAGCAGTACTTC
D gene: .
V gene: TRBV25-1
J gene: TRBJ2-7
clone size: once

CDR3 protein: CASSTRDRAGYTF
CDR3 DNA: TGTGCCAGTAGTACCCGGGACAGGGCGGGCTACACCTTC
D gene: TRBD1
V gene: TRBV19
J gene: TRBJ1-2
clone size: .

CDR3 protein: CASSSYGDYNEQFF
CDR3 DNA: TGTGCCAGCTCATCCTACGGGGACTACAATGAGCAGTTCTTC
D gene: .
V gene: TRBV18
J gene: TRBJ2-1
clone size: once

CDR3 protein: CASSGMTGELFF
CDR3 DNA: TGTGCCAGCAGTGGTATGACCGGGGAGCTGTTTTTT
D gene: .
V gene: TRBV6-4
J gene: TRBJ2-2
clone size: few

CDR3 protein: CSVVGGSGYTF
CDR3 DNA: TGCAGCGTTGTTGGTGGGAGTGGCTACACCTTC
D gene: .
V gene: TRBV29-1
J gene: TRBJ1-2
clone size: .

CDR3 protein: CASAPAPQETQYF
CDR3 DNA: TGTGCCAGCGCCCCCGCTCCTCAAGAGACCCAGTACTTC
D gene: .
V gene: TRBV11-3
J gene: TRBJ2-5
clone size: .

CDR3 protein: CASSLVGGIYGYTF
CDR3 DNA: TGTGCCAGCAGCTTAGTTGGGGGGATTTATGGCTACACCTTC
D gene: .
V gene: TRBV7-2
J gene: TRBJ1-2
clone size: .

CDR3 protein: CAWRVWTADSEAFF
CDR3 DNA: TGTGCCTGGAGGGTCTGGACAGCCGATTCTGAAGCTTTCTTT
D gene: .
V gene: TRBV30
J gene: TRBJ1-1
clone size: .

CDR3 protein: CASSRAGSTDTQYF
CDR3 DNA: TGTGCCAGCAGCCGGGCAGGGTCCACAGATACGCAGTATTTT
D gene: .
V gene: TRBV4-2
J gene: TRBJ2-3
clone size: .

CDR3 protein: CASSEARTLNTDTQYF
CDR3 DNA: TGTGCCAGCAGTGAAGCTCGGACCCTGAATACAGATACGCAGTATTTT
D gene: .
V gene: TRBV2
J gene: TRBJ2-3
clone size: .

CDR3 protein: CASSLGLAGKEQTQYF
CDR3 DNA: TGTGCCAGCAGCTTGGGGCTAGCGGGAAAAGAACAGACCCAGTACTTC
D gene: TRBD2
V gene: TRBV5-4
J gene: TRBJ2-5
clone size: .

CDR3 protein: CAYPPSGGGTQYF
CDR3 DNA: TGTGCCTACCCTCCTAGCGGGGGGGGGACCCAGTACTTC
D gene: TRBD2
V gene: TRBV30
J gene: TRBJ2-5
clone size: .

CDR3 protein: CASGLEGASMGNQPQHF
CDR3 DNA: TGTGCTAGTGGTTTGGAGGGAGCCTCGATGGGCAATCAGCCCCAGCATTTT
D gene: .
V gene: TRBV12-5
J gene: TRBJ1-5
clone size: .

CDR3 protein: CASSLLLSAGHGYTF
CDR3 DNA: TGCGCCAGCAGCTTGCTTTTATCGGCGGGTCATGGCTACACCTTC
D gene: .
V gene: TRBV5-1
J gene: TRBJ1-2
clone size: .

CDR3 protein: CSVLLATNEKLFF
CDR3 DNA: TGCAGCGTTCTACTGGCAACTAATGAAAAACTGTTTTTT
D gene: .
V gene: TRBV29-1
J gene: TRBJ1-4
clone size: .

CDR3 protein: CASSDLGGELFF
CDR3 DNA: TGTGCCAGCAGTGACCTCGGCGGGGAGCTGTTTTTT
D gene: .
V gene: TRBV6-4
J gene: TRBJ2-2
clone size: .

CDR3 protein: CASSQGGDGTGELFF
CDR3 DNA: TGTGCCAGCAGCCAAGGCGGGGATGGGACCGGGGAGCTGTTTTTT
D gene: .
V gene: TRBV14
J gene: TRBJ2-2
clone size: .

CDR3 protein: CASSYSGYGYTF
CDR3 DNA: TGTGCCAGCAGTTACTCCGGGTATGGCTACACCTTC
D gene: .
V gene: TRBV6-5
J gene: TRBJ1-2
clone size: .

CDR3 protein: CASSYRYGLEQYF
CDR3 DNA: TGTGCCAGCAGTTACCGCTACGGTCTCGAGCAGTACTTC
D gene: .
V gene: TRBV6-6
J gene: TRBJ2-7
clone size: .

CDR3 protein: CASSVGDGTSDEQYF
CDR3 DNA: TGTGCCAGCAGCGTAGGGGACGGGACTAGCGACGAGCAGTACTTC
D gene: TRBD2
V gene: TRBV9
J gene: TRBJ2-7
clone size: .

CDR3 protein: CASLGNYGYTF
CDR3 DNA: TGTGCCAGCCTGGGGAACTATGGCTACACCTTC
D gene: .
V gene: TRBV6-4
J gene: TRBJ1-2
clone size: .

CDR3 protein: CASTQSLADTQYF
CDR3 DNA: TGCGCCAGCACCCAGAGCCTCGCAGATACGCAGTATTTT
D gene: .
V gene: TRBV10-1
J gene: TRBJ2-3
clone size: .

CDR3 protein: CVWAGQGGYEQYF
CDR3 DNA: TGTGTCTGGGCGGGACAGGGGGGGTACGAGCAGTACTTC
D gene: TRBD1
V gene: TRBV30
J gene: TRBJ2-7
clone size: .

CDR3 protein: CASSQDNSYNSPLHF
CDR3 DNA: TGCGCCAGCAGCCAGGACAACTCCTATAATTCACCCCTCCACTTT
D gene: .
V gene: TRBV4-3
J gene: TRBJ1-6
clone size: .

CDR3 protein: CASSLAPYAGGPDTQYF
CDR3 DNA: TGTGCCAGCAGCTTAGCTCCCTATGCCGGGGGCCCGGATACGCAGTATTTT
D gene: .
V gene: TRBV11-2
J gene: TRBJ2-3
clone size: .

CDR3 protein: CASSAAGTARPIQYF
CDR3 DNA: TGTGCCAGCAGCGCCGCCGGGACTGCCAGGCCAATTCAGTACTTC
D gene: .
V gene: TRBV9
J gene: TRBJ2-4
clone size: .

CDR3 protein: CASTSRDNPYEQYF
CDR3 DNA: TGTGCCAGTACTTCCCGGGACAACCCTTACGAGCAGTACTTC
D gene: .
V gene: TRBV19
J gene: TRBJ2-7
clone size: .

CDR3 protein: CASSLSGRGYTF
CDR3 DNA: TGTGCCAGCAGTTTATCCGGCCGTGGCTACACCTTC
D gene: .
V gene: TRBV27
J gene: TRBJ1-2
clone size: .

CDR3 protein: CASSDLDRGQETQYF
CDR3 DNA: TGTGCCAGCAGTGACTTGGACAGGGGTCAAGAGACCCAGTACTTC
D gene: TRBD1
V gene: TRBV2
J gene: TRBJ2-5
clone size: .

CDR3 protein: CASSSGGYGYTF
CDR3 DNA: TGTGCCAGCAGTTCCGGAGGCTATGGCTACACCTTC
D gene: .
V gene: TRBV27
J gene: TRBJ1-2
clone size: few

CDR3 protein: CASRGTGRYGNQPQHF
CDR3 DNA: TGTGCCAGTAGGGGGACAGGGAGGTATGGCAATCAGCCCCAGCATTTT
D gene: TRBD1
V gene: TRBV19
J gene: TRBJ1-5
clone size: .

CDR3 protein: CASSDRAGRREQYF
CDR3 DNA: TGTGCCAGCAGTGACAGGGCAGGGAGGCGGGAGCAGTACTTC
D gene: .
V gene: TRBV2
J gene: TRBJ2-7
clone size: .

CDR3 protein: CASSHRDRLTEAFF
CDR3 DNA: TGCGCCAGCAGCCACCGGGACAGGCTCACTGAAGCTTTCTTT
D gene: TRBD1
V gene: TRBV4-1
J gene: TRBJ1-1
clone size: .

CDR3 protein: CAWNKDSTGELFF
CDR3 DNA: TGTGCCTGGAATAAGGACAGCACCGGGGAGCTGTTTTTT
D gene: .
V gene: TRBV30
J gene: TRBJ2-2
clone size: .

CDR3 protein: CASSAPGHRDEQYF
CDR3 DNA: TGTGCCAGCAGTGCCCCCGGACACAGGGACGAGCAGTACTTC
D gene: .
V gene: TRBV6-1
J gene: TRBJ2-7
clone size: .

CDR3 protein: CASQKNTEAFF
CDR3 DNA: TGTGCCAGTCAAAAGAACACTGAAGCTTTCTTT
D gene: .
V gene: TRBV2
J gene: TRBJ1-1
clone size: .

CDR3 protein: CASSQGRVGVGTEAFF
CDR3 DNA: TGCGCCAGCAGCCAAGGCCGGGTGGGTGTAGGGACTGAAGCTTTCTTT
D gene: .
V gene: TRBV4-3
J gene: TRBJ1-1
clone size: .

CDR3 protein: CATSRDRGGEKLFF
CDR3 DNA: TGTGCCACCAGCAGAGATCGGGGCGGTGAAAAACTGTTTTTT
D gene: .
V gene: TRBV15
J gene: TRBJ1-4
clone size: .

CDR3 protein: CAWGGLTGIGTEAFF
CDR3 DNA: TGTGCCTGGGGCGGATTGACAGGGATCGGCACTGAAGCTTTCTTT
D gene: TRBD1
V gene: TRBV30
J gene: TRBJ1-1
clone size: .

CDR3 protein: CASRREYGYTF
CDR3 DNA: TGTGCCAGCAGGCGGGAGTATGGCTACACCTTC
D gene: .
V gene: TRBV2
J gene: TRBJ1-2
clone size: .

CDR3 protein: CASSVTTLLEAFF
CDR3 DNA: TGTGCCAGTAGTGTAACAACTCTTCTAGAAGCTTTCTTT
D gene: .
V gene: TRBV19
J gene: TRBJ1-1
clone size: .

CDR3 protein: CASSVTGGRTGELFF
CDR3 DNA: TGTGCCAGCAGTGTGACAGGGGGAAGAACCGGGGAGCTGTTTTTT
D gene: TRBD1
V gene: TRBV6-5
J gene: TRBJ2-2
clone size: .